This T cell receptor beta chain was retrieved from a study of identical twins. Study-level points and caveats: In monozygotic twins, models underestimated the sharing of out-of-frame TCR alpha.

At least ten counts were recorded for this clonotype. Antigen specificity is unknown. TCRdb redid the calling of the 5' RACE reads with MiXCR, one entry per CDR3 protein. The data contain roughly 250,000 distinct CDR3 sequences, roughly 7.5% of them seen just once; the ten biggest clones take up less than 6.5%. This CDR3 is built from 14 residues. Germline V gene data show CDR1 as MNHEY and CDR2 as SMNVEV (reference sequence). V gave up 3 bases and J gave up 1 base, with 7 bases separating them. This sample was also put to use in a study of yellow fever vaccine responses in identical twins. That paper states: A vaccine T cell response that seemed partly convergent and partly personalized was reported in twins.

Sequencing was carried out using CD8+ T cells sorted from blood. The receptor was isolated from a woman younger than 30 in good health. The chain carries TRBV27 and TRBJ1-5; D is uncertain. The CDR3: CASSLAESNQPQHF. DNA for the CDR3: TGTGCCAGCAGTTTGGCGGAAAGCAATCAGCCCCAGCATTTT.